This T cell receptor beta chain was identified in a study of blood T cell repertoires in COVID-19. The overall study: Material from acute and convalescent COVID-19 was sourced from the United States, Italy and Spain. The analysed material was cDNA or gDNA that came from T cells, B-cell-depleted T cells, or PBMCs.

Authors' methods: Using reference gene primer amplification, nucleated cell counts were estimated. Repertoires were generated with immunoSEQ multiplex PCR, while TCRdb's copy carries only in-frame clones and drops some. V and J calls and clone size come straight from that table; D and trimming were deduced from the DNA. The sample includes some 210,000 clones, 70% to 90% seen only once; the top ten take about 5%. CDR1 is SQVTM, CDR2 ANQGSEA, per germline. The V gene lost 0 bases and the J gene lost 0 bases, with 8 bases spanning the gap. The CDR3 extends over 14 amino acids. This receptor was taken from a woman in her forties with acute or convalescent COVID-19. What was sequenced was peripheral blood. The J gene is TRBJ1-1, the V gene TRBV29-1; D is ambiguous. CDR3 sequence reads: CSVEEGSLNTEAFF. In DNA, the CDR3 is TGCAGCGTTGAAGAAGGGAGTCTGAACACTGAAGCTTTCTTT.